The 24 T cell receptor beta chains below come from one sample, sequenced in a study of blood T cell repertoires in COVID-19. Profiled with immunoSEQ multiplex PCR; TCRdb holds only in-frame clones, not every one. The table records fewer than 300,000 clones, about 93% of them present only once. The sequenced material came from PBMCs or T cells enriched from blood (not recorded which). These receptors were taken from a woman aged 25 to 39 who had recovered from COVID-19.

This clone appeared once. The chain couples TRBV7-9 to TRBJ1-3, with no clear D. Germline CDR1 is SEHNR and CDR2 is FQNEAQ (reference sequence). V was shortened by 1 base and J by 1 base, with 8 bases between the two germline ends. This CDR3 is 15 amino acids long. CDR3: CASSLEGESGNTIYF. CDR3 bases: TGTGCCAGCAGCTTAGAAGGAGAATCTGGAAACACCATATATTTT. Filled out from reference TRBV7-9 and TRBJ1-3, the complete variable domain reads DTGVSQNPRHKITKRGQNVTFRCDPISEHNRLYWYRQTLGQGPEFLTYFQNEAQLEKSRLLSDRFSAERPKGSFSTLEIQRTEQGDSAMYLCASSLEGESGNTIYFGEGSWLTVV.

J is TRBJ1-5 and V is TRBV30; a weak D match, TRBD1 (6 bases). V lost 0 bases and J 2 bases, leaving 11 bases between the germline ends. This CDR3 contains 15 residues. Germline V gene data show CDR1 as GTSNPN and CDR2 as SVGIG (reference sequence). The CDR3 is CAWSVGQGRNQPQHF. Here the CDR3 DNA reads TGTGCCTGGAGTGTCGGGCAGGGGCGCAATCAGCCCCAGCATTTT.

V usage is TRBV12-3 or TRBV12-4 and J usage is TRBJ1-2; TRBD1 aligns across 10 bases. The CDR3 extends over 13 amino acids. After removal of 6 bases from V and 7 bases from J, the junction contained 5 bases not matched to a gene. CDR3 nucleotides: TGTGCCAGCAGAACACGGGACAGGGGTGGCTACACCTTC. As protein: CASRTRDRGGYTF.

The chain has TRBV28 and TRBJ2-2; no reliable D call. V was trimmed by 7 bases and J by 4 bases, leaving 13 bases between them. The CDR3 extends over 14 amino acids. Germline V gene data show CDR1 as MDHEN and CDR2 as SYDVKM. CDR3 sequence (DNA): TGTGCCAGCACCTCAACCCACTTCACCGGGGAGCTGTTTTTT. This sequence encodes CASTSTHFTGELFF.

V and J are TRBV30 and TRBJ1-4; 7 bases are shared with TRBD1. CDR1 and CDR2 (germline): GTSNPN, SVGIG (reference sequence). The trim removed 0 bases at V and 8 bases at J, leaving 6 bases unmatched. CDR3 length: 14 amino acids. For the CDR3, the DNA is TGTGCCTGGAGTGTAAGACAGGGTGGAGAAAAACTGTTTTTT. Translated: CAWSVRQGGEKLFF.

The chain is built from TRBV12-3 or TRBV12-4 and TRBJ1-5; 7 positions match TRBD1. This CDR3 has 13 residues. Unmatched junction bases numbered 6, after V lost 6 bases and J lost 7 bases. The CDR3 spells CASSPTGSQPQHF. The CDR3 nucleotides read TGTGCCAGCAGCCCGACAGGGAGCCAGCCCCAGCATTTT.

This chain joins TRBV2 and TRBJ2-3; the D gene is possibly TRBD1 (6 bases). The V end lost 7 bases, the J end lost 0 bases, and 14 bases lay between the germline ends. The CDR3 contains 15 residues. In germline, CDR1 is SNHLY, CDR2 FYNNEI. The CDR3 region is CASNREFTSTDTQYF. The CDR3 DNA is TGTGCCAGCAACAGGGAGTTTACTAGCACAGATACGCAGTATTTT. Drawing the rest from reference TRBV2 and TRBJ2-3, the complete variable domain is EPEVTQTPSHQVTQMGQEVILRCVPISNHLYFYWYRQILGQKVEFLVSFYNNEISEKSEIFDDQFSVERPDGSNFTLKIRSTKLEDSAMYFCASNREFTSTDTQYFGPGTRLTVL.

The CDR3 is CASSPGTSQGHEQFF. The CDR3 region has the DNA TGTGCCAGCAGCCCGGGGACTAGCCAGGGGCATGAGCAGTTCTTC. The chain couples TRBV5-4 to TRBJ2-1; 9 bases agree with TRBD2. The V segment lost 4 bases and the J segment 8 bases; nucleotides outside the gene matches: 10. CDR1 is SGHNT, CDR2 YYREEE, per germline (reference sequence). The CDR3 loop spans 15 amino acids.

The chain combines TRBV7-9 with TRBJ2-1; 11 bases are a match to TRBD2. The junction had 13 bases not matched to a gene; V was cut back by 5 bases and J by 7 bases. The CDR3 has 17 amino acids. CDR1 and CDR2 from the germline V gene are SEHNR and FQNEAQ (reference sequence). CDR3 amino acids: CASSHGLAGKVRNEQFF. The CDR3 DNA reads TGTGCCAGCAGCCACGGACTAGCGGGTAAAGTCAGAAATGAGCAGTTCTTC.

This clone was counted a single time. This chain uses TRBV7-2 with TRBJ1-2; possible D gene TRBD1, 6 bases. Germline CDR1 is SGHTA and CDR2 is FQGNSA. With 5 bases removed from V and 6 bases from J, the gap between germline ends came to 16 bases. This CDR3 spans 14 amino acids. CDR3 nucleotide sequence: TGTGCCAGCAGCCCCCCCACAAGGACAGATGGCTACACCTTC. This encodes CASSPPTRTDGYTF.

In this sample, this clone turned up once. The V call is TRBV11-2, the J call TRBJ1-1; D is ambiguous. The CDR3 contains 16 residues. Trimming left V 1 base short and J 1 base short, with 13 bases between. From germline, CDR1 is SGHAT and CDR2 FQNNGV. The CDR3 spells CASSLGFGRSNTEAFF. As DNA, the CDR3 is TGTGCCAGCAGCTTAGGGTTTGGCAGATCGAACACTGAAGCTTTCTTT. The whole variable domain, remainder taken from reference TRBV11-2 and TRBJ1-1, is EAGVAQSPRYKIIEKRQSVAFWCNPISGHATLYWYQQILGQGPKLLIQFQNNGVVDDSQLPKDRFSAERLKGVDSTLKIQPAKLEDSAVYLCASSLGFGRSNTEAFFGQGTRLTVV.

The chain is built from TRBV6-5 and TRBJ1-3; tentatively, D is TRBD1 (5 bases). The CDR3 has 13 amino acids. Per germline, CDR1 MNHEY and CDR2 SVGAGI. V lost 6 bases, J lost 3 bases, and 9 bases lay in between. CDR3: CASRTAHGNTIYF. CDR3 coding DNA: TGTGCCAGCAGGACAGCCCATGGAAACACCATATATTTT.

The rearrangement links TRBV18 to TRBJ1-4; tentatively, D is TRBD1 (5 bases). This CDR3 is built from 15 residues. Germline loops: CDR1 KGHSH, CDR2 LQKENI. Trimming took 1 base from V and 7 from J, leaving 13 bases between them. CDR3 sequence (DNA): TGTGCCAGCTCACCACGGGACGGGGGTAGTGAAAAACTGTTTTTT. Its protein product is CASSPRDGGSEKLFF.

The chain couples TRBV6-2 or TRBV6-3 to TRBJ1-5; D call uncertain. This CDR3 has 19 residues. Germline CDR1 is MNHEY and CDR2 is SVGEGT. Trimming shortened V by 0 bases and J by 0 bases, and 18 bases separated the two germline ends. The CDR3 DNA sequence: TGTGCCAGCAGTTACTCCTACGCTGACGGGAATATTAGCAATCAGCCCCAGCATTTT. It is translated as CASSYSYADGNISNQPQHF.

This chain joins TRBV6-5 and TRBJ1-1, with D maybe TRBD1 (5 bases). Germline V lookup: CDR1 MNHEY, CDR2 SVGAGI. V was shortened by 2 bases and J by 4 bases, with 11 bases between the two germline ends. The CDR3 extends over 14 amino acids. CDR3 in DNA: TGTGCCAGCAGTTACAGCCAGGGTCCCACTGAAGCTTTCTTT. The encoded protein is CASSYSQGPTEAFF.

This chain joins TRBV7-2 and TRBJ1-1; 8 nucleotides agree with TRBD1. This CDR3 has 14 amino acids. In germline, CDR1 is SGHTA, CDR2 FQGNSA. With 5 bases clipped from V and 5 bases from J, the junction kept 7 bases outside the gene matches. This CDR3 reads CASSRDRGVTEAFF. The CDR3 DNA is TGTGCCAGCAGCAGAGACAGGGGTGTGACTGAAGCTTTCTTT. Complete variable domain (other parts from reference TRBV7-2 and TRBJ1-1): GAGVSQSPSNKVTEKGKDVELRCDPISGHTALYWYRQSLGQGLEFLIYFQGNSAPDKSGLPSDRFSAERTGGSVSTLTIQRTQQEDSAVYLCASSRDRGVTEAFFGQGTRLTVV.

The V and J genes are TRBV11-2 and TRBJ2-1, with D possibly being TRBD2 (6 bases). This CDR3 contains 15 residues. CDR1 is SGHAT and CDR2 is FQNNGV in the germline V gene. Deletions cut 5 bases from V and 5 bases from J, with 16 bases between. CDR3 residues: CASSLGTLSNNEQFF. In nucleotides, the CDR3 is TGTGCCAGCAGCCTCGGGACTTTATCGAACAATGAGCAGTTCTTC.

The CDR3 region is CASSLTGYQPQHF. The DNA for the CDR3 is TGTGCCAGCAGCTTAACAGGGTATCAGCCCCAGCATTTT. This chain connects TRBV5-5 to TRBJ1-5; D perhaps matches TRBD1 (6 bases). V dropped 2 bases and J dropped 5 bases, with 8 bases sitting between them. Germline values: CDR1 SGHKS, CDR2 YYEKEE (reference sequence). The CDR3 covers 13 residues.

The chain carries TRBV10-3 and TRBJ2-1, with 9 bases aligning to TRBD1. V shed 6 bases, J shed 5 bases, and the junction held 5 bases outside the gene matches. CDR1 is ENHRY and CDR2 is SYGVKD in the germline V gene. CDR3 length equals 14 residues. The CDR3 nucleotides are TGTGCCATCAGGTCCGGGACAGGGAACAATGAGCAGTTCTTC. Amino acid sequence: CAIRSGTGNNEQFF.

With regard to this clone: Germline is not matched at one junction end, which may reflect a read error. This rearrangement joins TRBV6-1 to TRBJ2-1; D gene unclear. Germline V gene data show CDR1 as MNHNS and CDR2 as SASEGT. The CDR3 covers 11 residues. DNA for the CDR3: TGTGCCAGCATTGAAAACACTGAGCAGTTCTTC. Translating it yields CASIENTEQFF.

The rearrangement uses TRBV19 and TRBJ2-7; TRBD2 matches at 8 bases. Per the germline V gene, CDR1 is LNHDA and CDR2 is SQIVND (reference sequence). Trimming removed 2 bases from V and 3 bases from J; junction bases left unmatched: 6. The CDR3 sequence is 15 residues long. CDR3 coding DNA: TGTGCCAGTAGTATAAAATGGGGACTAGTCTACGAGCAGTACTTC. Translated: CASSIKWGLVYEQYF.

The chain joins TRBV7-9 to TRBJ2-7; TRBD1 aligns across 7 bases. The trim removed 1 base at V and 13 bases at J, leaving 4 bases unmatched. CDR1 is SEHNR and CDR2 is FQNEAQ in the germline V gene (reference sequence). The CDR3 runs to 11 residues. CDR3 DNA: TGTGCCAGCAGCTTAGGAGACAGGGTCTACTTC. This gives the protein CASSLGDRVYF.

This chain joins TRBV4-3 and TRBJ1-2; 8 bases align to TRBD1. This CDR3 has 16 residues. Germline V gene lookup returns CDR1 LGHNA and CDR2 YSLEER. Trimming cost V 3 bases and J 1 base; bases outside gene matches: 7. CDR3 nucleotide sequence: TGCGCCAGCAGCCAGGACCGGACAGGGCTTAACTATGGCTACACCTTC. It yields the protein CASSQDRTGLNYGYTF.

The J gene is TRBJ2-3, the V gene TRBV19; D perhaps matches TRBD1 (6 bases). Germline V gene data show CDR1 as LNHDA and CDR2 as SQIVND (reference sequence). The CDR3 totals 12 residues. V shed 9 bases and J shed 1 base, with 8 bases lying between them. CDR3 in amino acids: CASRQGTDTQYF. The DNA of the CDR3 is TGTGCCAGCAGACAGGGCACAGATACGCAGTATTTT.